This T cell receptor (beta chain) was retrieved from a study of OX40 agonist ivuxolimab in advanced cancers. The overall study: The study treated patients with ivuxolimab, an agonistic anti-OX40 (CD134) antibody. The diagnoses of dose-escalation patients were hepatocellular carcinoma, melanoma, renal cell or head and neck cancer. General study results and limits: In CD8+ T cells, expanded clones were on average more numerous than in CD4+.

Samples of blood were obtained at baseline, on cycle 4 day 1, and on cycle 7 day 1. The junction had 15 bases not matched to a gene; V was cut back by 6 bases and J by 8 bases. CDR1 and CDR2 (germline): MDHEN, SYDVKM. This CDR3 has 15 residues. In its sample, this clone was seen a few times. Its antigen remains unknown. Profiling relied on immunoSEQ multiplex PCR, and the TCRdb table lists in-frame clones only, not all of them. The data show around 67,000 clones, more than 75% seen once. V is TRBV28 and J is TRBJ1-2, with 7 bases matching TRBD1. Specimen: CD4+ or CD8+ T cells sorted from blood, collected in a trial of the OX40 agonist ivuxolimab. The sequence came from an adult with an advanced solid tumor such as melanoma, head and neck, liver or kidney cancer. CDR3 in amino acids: CASSLDRTFSWGYTF. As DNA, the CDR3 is TGTGCCAGCAGCCTGGACAGGACGTTTTCTTGGGGCTACACCTTC.